This TCR beta chain originates from a study of shared clonotypes between healthy human individuals. In the case of this clone: Its antigen is not known.

General study results and limits: At large depth, rarefaction still showed sorted-subset sequencing to be incomplete.

Some clones are missing from TCRdb's copy, which holds only in-frame ones; the method was immunoSEQ multiplex PCR. This sample has approximately 2.4 million clones, with under 97% found just once. The length of the CDR3 is 16 residues. V lost 2 bases to trimming and J lost 4 bases; unmatched junction nucleotides: 5. Germline lookup yields CDR1 ENHRY and CDR2 SYGVKD. The sequence came from a man between 18 and 29 years old in good health. Specimen: naive CD4+ T cells sorted from blood. Subset defined: CD45RA+ positively selected. The rearrangement joins TRBV10-3 to TRBJ2-5; 12 nucleotides match TRBD1. CDR3 protein: CAISEGDRGRVETQYF. The CDR3 nucleotides read TGTGCCATCAGTGAGGGGGACAGGGGGCGCGTAGAGACCCAGTACTTC.